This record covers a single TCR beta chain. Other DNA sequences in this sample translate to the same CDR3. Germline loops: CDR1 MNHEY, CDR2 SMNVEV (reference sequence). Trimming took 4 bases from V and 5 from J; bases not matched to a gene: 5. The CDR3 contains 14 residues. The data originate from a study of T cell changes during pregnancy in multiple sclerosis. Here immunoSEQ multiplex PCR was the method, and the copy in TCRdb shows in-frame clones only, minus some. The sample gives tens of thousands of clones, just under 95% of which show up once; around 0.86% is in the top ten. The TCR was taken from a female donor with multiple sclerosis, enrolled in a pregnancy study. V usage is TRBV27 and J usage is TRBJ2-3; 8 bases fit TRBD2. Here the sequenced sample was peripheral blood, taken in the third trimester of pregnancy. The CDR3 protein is CASSSGLAGDTQYF. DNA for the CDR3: TGTGCCAGCAGTTCCGGACTAGCAGGAGATACGCAGTATTTT.